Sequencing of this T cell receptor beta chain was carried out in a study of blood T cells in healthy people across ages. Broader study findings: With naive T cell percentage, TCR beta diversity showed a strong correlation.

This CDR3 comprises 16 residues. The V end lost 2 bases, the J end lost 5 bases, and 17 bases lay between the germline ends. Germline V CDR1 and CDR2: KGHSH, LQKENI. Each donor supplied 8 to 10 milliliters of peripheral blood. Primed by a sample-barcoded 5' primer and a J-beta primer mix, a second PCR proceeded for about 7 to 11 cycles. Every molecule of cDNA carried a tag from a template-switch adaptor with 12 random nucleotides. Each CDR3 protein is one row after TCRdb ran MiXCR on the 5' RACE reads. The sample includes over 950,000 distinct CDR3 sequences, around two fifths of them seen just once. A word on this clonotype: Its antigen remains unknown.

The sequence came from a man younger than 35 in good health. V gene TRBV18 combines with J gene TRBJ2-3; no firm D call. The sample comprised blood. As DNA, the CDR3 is TGTGCCAGCTCACCAATAAGGAGCCCCAAAGGAGATACGCAGTATTTT. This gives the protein CASSPIRSPKGDTQYF. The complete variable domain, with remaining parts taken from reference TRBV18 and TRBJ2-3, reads NAGVMQNPRHLVRRRGQEARLRCSPMKGHSHVYWYRQLPEEGLKFMVYLQKENIIDESGMPKERFSAEFPKEGPSILRIQQVVRGDSAAYFCASSPIRSPKGDTQYFGPGTRLTVL.